This T cell receptor beta chain was profiled in a study of blood T cells in healthy people across ages. General study findings and limits: Comparison with aged donors showed that long-lived donors had more naive CD4+ cells and higher diversity. A roughly linear age-dependent decrease characterized TCR beta diversity per million T cells.

PCR was performed a second time for about 7 to 11 cycles using a sample-barcoded 5' primer and a J-beta primer mix. TCRdb analysed the 5' RACE reads with MiXCR anew, one entry per CDR3 protein. This table has around 620,000 distinct CDR3 sequences, roughly a quarter appearing once. In the case of this clonotype: Its antigen remains unidentified.

CDR1 is SGHVS and CDR2 is FQNEAQ in the germline V gene. The CDR3 totals 14 residues. The ends were cut back, 5 bases at V and 6 bases at J, with 16 bases in the middle. The sample taken for sequencing was blood. The chain carries TRBV7-8 and TRBJ1-1; TRBD1 is a possible D gene (6 bases). This clonotype was sampled from a woman aged 65 to 85 in good health. The CDR3: CASSLGAVGSEAFF. CDR3 DNA sequence: TGTGCCAGCAGCCTGGGGGCGGTAGGGTCTGAAGCTTTCTTT.